These T cell receptor beta chains were read from a single sample in a study of early T cells in non-severe SARS-CoV-2 infection. TCRdb reanalysed the 5' RACE reads using MiXCR and keeps one entry per CDR3 protein. The sample includes 50,000 to 65,000 distinct CDR3 sequences, under 15% seen only once; the top ten take roughly 4.2%. The specimen sequenced was whole blood. These receptors came from an adult who was a healthcare worker with PCR-confirmed SARS-CoV-2 infection or an uninfected control (not recorded which). The CDR3 runs from the conserved cysteine through the conserved F or W. A D gene is named only where the DNA matches it firmly. Part of the rows lack a size; the others show once, few, many or a class for expanded clones.

D gene: .
CDR3 length: 13
V gene: TRBV12-3/TRBV12-4
clone size: many
J gene: TRBJ1-1
CDR3 DNA: TGTGCCAGCAGTTTGGGTCCCCGCACTGAAGCTTTCTTT
CDR3 protein: CASSLGPRTEAFF

D gene: .
CDR3 length: 15
V gene: TRBV2
clone size: few
J gene: TRBJ1-4
CDR3 DNA: TGTGCCAGCAGTGAAGACGAGGTTGCTAATGAAAAACTGTTTTTT
CDR3 protein: CASSEDEVANEKLFF

D gene: TRBD2
CDR3 length: 18
V gene: TRBV9
clone size: .
J gene: TRBJ2-5
CDR3 DNA: TGTGCCAGCAGCGCAGATCGGCCGGGACTAGCGGGGCAAGAGACCCAGTACTTC
CDR3 protein: CASSADRPGLAGQETQYF

D gene: .
CDR3 length: 15
V gene: TRBV9
clone size: many
J gene: TRBJ2-7
CDR3 DNA: TGTGCCAGCAGCGTAGGAGCAGGGGACTCCTACGAGCAGTACTTC
CDR3 protein: CASSVGAGDSYEQYF

D gene: .
CDR3 length: 14
V gene: TRBV5-4
clone size: many
J gene: TRBJ1-3
CDR3 DNA: TGTGCCAGCAGTCCTGGGGGGGCTGGAAACACCATATATTTT
CDR3 protein: CASSPGGAGNTIYF

D gene: .
CDR3 length: 16
V gene: TRBV10-3
clone size: many
J gene: TRBJ1-5
CDR3 DNA: TGTGCCATCAGTGAGCAGTCAGGGGTAAATGGTCAGCCCCAGCATTTT
CDR3 protein: CAISEQSGVNGQPQHF

D gene: .
CDR3 length: 13
V gene: TRBV6-4
clone size: many
J gene: TRBJ2-3
CDR3 DNA: TGTGCCAGCAGTGACTCGCTGGGGAATACGCAGTATTTT
CDR3 protein: CASSDSLGNTQYF

D gene: .
CDR3 length: 14
V gene: TRBV7-8
clone size: few
J gene: TRBJ1-1
CDR3 DNA: TGTGCCAGCAGCGGGGAGCAGAGACACACTGAAGCTTTCTTT
CDR3 protein: CASSGEQRHTEAFF

D gene: .
CDR3 length: 12
V gene: TRBV7-9
clone size: many
J gene: TRBJ2-7
CDR3 DNA: TGTGCCAGCAGCTTACTTGGGGGCGAGCAGTACTTC
CDR3 protein: CASSLLGGEQYF

D gene: TRBD1
CDR3 length: 15
V gene: TRBV6-1
clone size: few
J gene: TRBJ1-1
CDR3 DNA: TGTGCCAGCAGTATCCAGGGGGGACCGAACACTGAAGCTTTCTTT
CDR3 protein: CASSIQGGPNTEAFF

D gene: TRBD1
CDR3 length: 17
V gene: TRBV6-4
clone size: many
J gene: TRBJ1-5
CDR3 DNA: TGTGCCAGCACCACGACAGGGCGCCGGGTGAGCAATCAGCCCCAGCATTTT
CDR3 protein: CASTTTGRRVSNQPQHF

D gene: .
CDR3 length: 14
V gene: TRBV5-4
clone size: .
J gene: TRBJ2-2
CDR3 DNA: TGTGCCAGCAGCCCAGGGGGGTTCACCGGGGAGCTGTTTTTT
CDR3 protein: CASSPGGFTGELFF

D gene: .
CDR3 length: 14
V gene: TRBV6-6
clone size: .
J gene: TRBJ2-2
CDR3 DNA: TGTGCCAGCAGTTACTGGACAGACACCGGGGAGCTGTTTTTT
CDR3 protein: CASSYWTDTGELFF

D gene: .
CDR3 length: 13
V gene: TRBV29-1
clone size: many
J gene: TRBJ1-3
CDR3 DNA: TGCAGCGTGTCCGGGACGGTAGGAAACACCATATATTTT
CDR3 protein: CSVSGTVGNTIYF

D gene: .
CDR3 length: 14
V gene: TRBV12-3/TRBV12-4
clone size: few
J gene: TRBJ1-5
CDR3 DNA: TGTGCCAGCAGTCGGGAGGGCCCGCAATGGGCCCAGCATTTT
CDR3 protein: CASSREGPQWAQHF

D gene: TRBD2
CDR3 length: 16
V gene: TRBV5-6
clone size: .
J gene: TRBJ2-3
CDR3 DNA: TGTGCCAGCAGCTGGACTAGCGGGGAAGGACCAGATACGCAGTATTTT
CDR3 protein: CASSWTSGEGPDTQYF

D gene: .
CDR3 length: 15
V gene: TRBV7-2
clone size: few
J gene: TRBJ2-6
CDR3 DNA: TGTGCCAGCAACCCGGGGTGGGCTGGGGCCAACGTCCTGACTTTC
CDR3 protein: CASNPGWAGANVLTF

D gene: .
CDR3 length: 14
V gene: TRBV4-2
clone size: .
J gene: TRBJ2-7
CDR3 DNA: TGTGCCAGCAGCCTACCCGGCAGGTCCTACGAGCAGTACTTC
CDR3 protein: CASSLPGRSYEQYF

D gene: TRBD2
CDR3 length: 14
V gene: TRBV12-3/TRBV12-4
clone size: .
J gene: TRBJ2-1
CDR3 DNA: TGTGCCAGCAGGGGACTAGCGGGTGTAAATGAGCAGTTCTTC
CDR3 protein: CASRGLAGVNEQFF

D gene: .
CDR3 length: 16
V gene: TRBV4-1
clone size: many
J gene: TRBJ1-1
CDR3 DNA: TGCGCCAGCAGCCAAGATTCAGGGCGGGTGAACACTGAAGCTTTCTTT
CDR3 protein: CASSQDSGRVNTEAFF

D gene: .
CDR3 length: 16
V gene: TRBV7-9
clone size: few
J gene: TRBJ2-3
CDR3 DNA: TGTGCCAGCAGCTTGTGGCAGGGCGAAAGCACAGATACGCAGTATTTT
CDR3 protein: CASSLWQGESTDTQYF

D gene: .
CDR3 length: 11
V gene: TRBV29-1
clone size: many
J gene: TRBJ2-5
CDR3 DNA: TGCAGCGTTGATTCCCGAGGGTCCCAGTACTTC
CDR3 protein: CSVDSRGSQYF

D gene: .
CDR3 length: 12
V gene: TRBV11-2
clone size: .
J gene: TRBJ2-3
CDR3 DNA: TGTGCCAGCAGCGTAGCGGTAGATACGCAGTATTTT
CDR3 protein: CASSVAVDTQYF

D gene: .
CDR3 length: 13
V gene: TRBV7-9
clone size: .
J gene: TRBJ2-7
CDR3 DNA: TGTGCCAGCAGCTTAGCAGGGGCCCACGAGCAGTACTTC
CDR3 protein: CASSLAGAHEQYF

D gene: .
CDR3 length: 14
V gene: TRBV18
clone size: few
J gene: TRBJ1-2
CDR3 DNA: TGTGCCAGCTCACCACCGGGGGGATCCGGCGGCTACACCTTC
CDR3 protein: CASSPPGGSGGYTF

D gene: TRBD2
CDR3 length: 13
V gene: TRBV7-9
clone size: once
J gene: TRBJ2-1
CDR3 DNA: TGTGTCAGCAGCCTGGGACTAGAACTTATTGCGTTCTTC
CDR3 protein: CVSSLGLELIAFF

D gene: .
CDR3 length: 13
V gene: TRBV2
clone size: many
J gene: TRBJ1-5
CDR3 DNA: TGTGCCAGCAGAGACATGAGCAATCAGCCCCAGCATTTT
CDR3 protein: CASRDMSNQPQHF

D gene: .
CDR3 length: 13
V gene: TRBV6-6
clone size: many
J gene: TRBJ2-7
CDR3 DNA: TGTGCCAGCAGTCGGGGGAGCTCCTACGAGCAGTACTTC
CDR3 protein: CASSRGSSYEQYF

D gene: .
CDR3 length: 15
V gene: TRBV3-1
clone size: .
J gene: TRBJ2-7
CDR3 DNA: TGTGCCAGCAGCCAAACCGCCTCAGGGGCTCACGAGCAGTACTTC
CDR3 protein: CASSQTASGAHEQYF

D gene: .
CDR3 length: 12
V gene: TRBV7-2
clone size: many
J gene: TRBJ2-3
CDR3 DNA: TGTGCCAGCAGCCCCCCGGCAGATACGCAGTATTTT
CDR3 protein: CASSPPADTQYF

D gene: .
CDR3 length: 12
V gene: TRBV29-1
clone size: .
J gene: TRBJ1-1
CDR3 DNA: TGCAGCGTTGGGGTGGCGAACACTGAAGCTTTCTTT
CDR3 protein: CSVGVANTEAFF

D gene: .
CDR3 length: 13
V gene: TRBV24-1
clone size: few
J gene: TRBJ2-2
CDR3 DNA: TGTGCCACCAGTGACCCCCCTTCCGGGGAGCTGTTTTTT
CDR3 protein: CATSDPPSGELFF

D gene: .
CDR3 length: 11
V gene: TRBV12-5
clone size: few
J gene: TRBJ2-3
CDR3 DNA: TGTGCTAGTGGTCCGGGAGATACGCAGTATTTT
CDR3 protein: CASGPGDTQYF

D gene: .
CDR3 length: 16
V gene: TRBV6-5
clone size: .
J gene: TRBJ2-7
CDR3 DNA: TGTGCCAGCAGTTACCGCCTCCAAGGTAGTGCCTACGAGCAGTACTTC
CDR3 protein: CASSYRLQGSAYEQYF

D gene: TRBD1
CDR3 length: 12
V gene: TRBV6-5
clone size: .
J gene: TRBJ2-3
CDR3 DNA: TGTGCCAGCAGGGACAGGGCAGATACGCAGTATTTT
CDR3 protein: CASRDRADTQYF

D gene: .
CDR3 length: 13
V gene: TRBV7-6
clone size: many
J gene: TRBJ1-2
CDR3 DNA: TGTGCCAGCAGCTTAGGCGCGGAATATGGCTACACCTTC
CDR3 protein: CASSLGAEYGYTF

D gene: .
CDR3 length: 15
V gene: TRBV19
clone size: many
J gene: TRBJ2-7
CDR3 DNA: TGTGCCAGTAGTAAGGTGCCAACTTTCCAGGACGAGCAGTACTTC
CDR3 protein: CASSKVPTFQDEQYF

D gene: .
CDR3 length: 13
V gene: TRBV29-1
clone size: .
J gene: TRBJ1-2
CDR3 DNA: TGCAGCGTTAAACCCCGGACAAGCTATGGCTACACCTTC
CDR3 protein: CSVKPRTSYGYTF

D gene: .
CDR3 length: 11
V gene: TRBV29-1
clone size: once
J gene: TRBJ1-4
CDR3 DNA: TGCAGCGTTGAAAGATCCGAAAAACTGTTTTTT
CDR3 protein: CSVERSEKLFF

D gene: TRBD2
CDR3 length: 12
V gene: TRBV20-1
clone size: .
J gene: TRBJ2-1
CDR3 DNA: TGCAGTGCTAGGGGGGGGTACAATGAGCAGTTCTTC
CDR3 protein: CSARGGYNEQFF

D gene: .
CDR3 length: 12
V gene: TRBV6-2/TRBV6-3
clone size: once
J gene: TRBJ2-7
CDR3 DNA: TGTGCCAGCTGGGCCCTTGGTTGGGAGCAGTACTTC
CDR3 protein: CASWALGWEQYF

D gene: .
CDR3 length: 14
V gene: TRBV7-3
clone size: once
J gene: TRBJ2-1
CDR3 DNA: TGTGCCAGCAGCCGTCTTGGCCGGATGGATGAGCAGTTCTTC
CDR3 protein: CASSRLGRMDEQFF

D gene: TRBD1
CDR3 length: 15
V gene: TRBV7-2
clone size: .
J gene: TRBJ2-5
CDR3 DNA: TGTGCCAGCAGCACAGGGACAGGGAACCAAGAGACCCAGTACTTC
CDR3 protein: CASSTGTGNQETQYF

D gene: .
CDR3 length: 12
V gene: TRBV29-1
clone size: few
J gene: TRBJ2-3
CDR3 DNA: TGCAGCGCCACTAGAGGTGGAGATACGCAGTATTTT
CDR3 protein: CSATRGGDTQYF

D gene: .
CDR3 length: 13
V gene: TRBV30
clone size: .
J gene: TRBJ1-2
CDR3 DNA: TGTGCCTGGAGCACTACAGGGCCTTATGGCTACACCTTC
CDR3 protein: CAWSTTGPYGYTF

D gene: .
CDR3 length: 12
V gene: TRBV19
clone size: .
J gene: TRBJ1-2
CDR3 DNA: TGTGCCAGTACCACAGGGATCTATGGCTACACCTTC
CDR3 protein: CASTTGIYGYTF

D gene: .
CDR3 length: 15
V gene: TRBV6-2/TRBV6-3
clone size: .
J gene: TRBJ2-6
CDR3 DNA: TGTGCCAGCAGTTACCGTAACTCTGGGGCCAACGTCCTGACTTTC
CDR3 protein: CASSYRNSGANVLTF

D gene: TRBD1
CDR3 length: 15
V gene: TRBV5-1
clone size: few
J gene: TRBJ1-3
CDR3 DNA: TGCGCCAGCAGCCCCGGGACAGCGGCGAAAAACACCATATATTTT
CDR3 protein: CASSPGTAAKNTIYF

D gene: .
CDR3 length: 15
V gene: TRBV6-5
clone size: many
J gene: TRBJ1-1
CDR3 DNA: TGTGCCAGCAGTTCACCCGCGGGATACGACACTGAAGCTTTCTTT
CDR3 protein: CASSSPAGYDTEAFF

D gene: .
CDR3 length: 14
V gene: TRBV7-2
clone size: many
J gene: TRBJ1-2
CDR3 DNA: TGTGCCAGCAGCTTAGGGACAGCCAACTATGGCTACACCTTC
CDR3 protein: CASSLGTANYGYTF

D gene: .
CDR3 length: 15
V gene: TRBV20-1
clone size: few
J gene: TRBJ1-5
CDR3 DNA: TGCAGTGCACGAGGGGGATCAGATAGCAATCAGCCCCAGCATTTT
CDR3 protein: CSARGGSDSNQPQHF

D gene: .
CDR3 length: 16
V gene: TRBV4-2
clone size: .
J gene: TRBJ2-3
CDR3 DNA: TGTGCCAGCAGCCAAGGCCCGGGACTGAGCACAGATACGCAGTATTTT
CDR3 protein: CASSQGPGLSTDTQYF